This is a list of T cell receptor beta chains from one sample in a study of CD8+ T cells in alopecia areata. Assay: immunoSEQ multiplex PCR; the TCRdb copy retains only in-frame clones and omits some. The sample consists of tens of thousands of clones, around 96% of them appearing once. The specimen comprised CD8+ T cells sorted from blood, sampled at week 0. Source of these receptors: a human donor with alopecia areata. Both conserved end residues are part of each CDR3. The order of the fields is CDR3 length, J gene, V gene, clone size, D gene, CDR3 DNA, CDR3 protein. The D gene is left open where the match is weak. Expanded clones get a size class; other rows say once, few or many, or leave the size out.

18 | TRBJ2-3 | TRBV7-2 | once | TRBD2 | TGTGCCAGCAGCTTAGGAGGGACTAGCGGGGTTGACACAGATACGCAGTATTTT | CASSLGGTSGVDTDTQYF
15 | TRBJ2-2 | TRBV7-7 | NA | TRBD1 | TGTGCTAGCAGCTTAGGGACAGTCGGTACCGGGGAGCTGTTTTTT | CASSLGTVGTGELFF
14 | TRBJ1-3 | TRBV6-5 | NA | NA | TGTGCCAGCAGTTCGGACAGCTCTGGAAACACCATATATTTT | CASSSDSSGNTIYF
11 | TRBJ2-2 | TRBV29-1 | NA | NA | TGCACCGCCTGGGGGGCCGGGGAGCTGTTTTTT | CTAWGAGELFF
14 | TRBJ2-7 | TRBV6-6 | NA | NA | TGTGCCAGCAGTCCTACTTTAACTCTCTACGAGCAGTACTTC | CASSPTLTLYEQYF
15 | TRBJ2-3 | TRBV5-1 | NA | TRBD2 | TGCGCCAGCAGCTTGGAGGGGACTAGATTAGATACGCAGTATTTT | CASSLEGTRLDTQYF
17 | TRBJ1-2 | TRBV5-6 | NA | NA | TGTGCCAGCATCAATATACGGGGCGGGGGCAGATCGGAAGGCTACACCTTC | CASINIRGGGRSEGYTF
15 | TRBJ2-1 | TRBV25-1 | NA | NA | TGTGCCAGCAGTGACCCCGACCTATCCTACAATGAGCAGTTCTTC | CASSDPDLSYNEQFF
16 | TRBJ2-1 | TRBV2 | NA | TRBD2 | TGTGCCAGCTCACCCCAGAAGCGGGGGGACGACAATGAGCAGTTCTTC | CASSPQKRGDDNEQFF
14 | TRBJ2-5 | TRBV5-6 | NA | NA | TGTGCCAGCAGCTTTGTAGGGGCGCGGGAGACCCAGTACTTC | CASSFVGARETQYF
16 | TRBJ2-2 | TRBV7-8 | NA | TRBD2 | TGTGCCAGCAGCCTATGGACTAGCGGGGGATCCGGGGAGCTGTTTTTT | CASSLWTSGGSGELFF
18 | TRBJ2-7 | TRBV4-2 | NA | TRBD1 | TGTGCCAGCAGCCAATCTTCTCGGACAGGTCATCCGCCCTACGAGCAGTACTTC | CASSQSSRTGHPPYEQYF
14 | TRBJ2-7 | TRBV29-1 | NA | NA | TGCAGCGCCCGGGACCCCAGCGGGTCCTACGAGCAGTACTTC | CSARDPSGSYEQYF
18 | TRBJ2-2 | TRBV9 | NA | NA | TGTGCCAGCAGCGCGCACACTTCCCGGGACGGATACACCGGGGAGCTGTTTTTT | CASSAHTSRDGYTGELFF
18 | TRBJ1-6 | TRBV4-1 | NA | NA | TGCGCCAGCAGCCAAGATAGGCTAGGCCTCTCCTATAATTCACCCCTCCACTTT | CASSQDRLGLSYNSPLHF
16 | TRBJ2-7 | TRBV13 | NA | TRBD2 | TGTGCCAGCAGCTTAACTAGCGGGGGGCCCTCCTACGAGCAGTACTTC | CASSLTSGGPSYEQYF
17 | TRBJ2-1 | TRBV4-1 | NA | TRBD2 | TGCGCCAGCAGCCTACTAGCGGGGGGCTTTACCTACAATGAGCAGTTCTTC | CASSLLAGGFTYNEQFF
16 | TRBJ1-5 | TRBV7-9 | NA | NA | TGTGCCAGCAGCATCCACGGGGGGAGAGGCAATCAGCCCCAGCATTTT | CASSIHGGRGNQPQHF
16 | TRBJ2-7 | TRBV2 | NA | TRBD1 | TGTGCCAGCACCGTTTCAACCGACAGGGCCCTCTACGAGCAGTACTTC | CASTVSTDRALYEQYF
15 | TRBJ2-3 | TRBV19 | NA | NA | TGTGCCAGTAGTATAGTCCAGGGTTCGGCAGATACGCAGTATTTT | CASSIVQGSADTQYF
16 | TRBJ1-1 | TRBV7-2 | NA | NA | TGTGCCAGCAGCTTAAAGCCCCAGCTCAGGAACACTGAAGCTTTCTTT | CASSLKPQLRNTEAFF
15 | TRBJ2-7 | TRBV29-1 | NA | TRBD1 | TGCAGCGTTCAGCCGGCCGACAGGGGTTTTGGGGAGCAGTACTTC | CSVQPADRGFGEQYF
14 | TRBJ1-1 | TRBV7-8 | NA | NA | TGTGCCAGCAGCTTTGGGGGGCCGGTCACTGAAGCTTTCTTT | CASSFGGPVTEAFF
16 | TRBJ2-5 | TRBV7-8 | NA | NA | TGTGCCAGCAGCGATTTGGCCCCCCGCGCTCAGGAGACCCAGTACTTC | CASSDLAPRAQETQYF
17 | TRBJ2-3 | TRBV4-1 | NA | TRBD1 | TGCGCCAGCAGCCACCAATTCGACAGGGGTTGGACAGATACGCAGTATTTT | CASSHQFDRGWTDTQYF
15 | TRBJ2-7 | TRBV13 | NA | TRBD1 | TGTGCCAGCAGCTCCCAGGACAGGGACCCCTACGAGCAGTACTTC | CASSSQDRDPYEQYF
16 | TRBJ1-6 | TRBV4-3 | NA | NA | TGCGCCAGCAGCCAAGGAGGGCCCCCCGAGGGGTCACCCCTCCACTTT | CASSQGGPPEGSPLHF
14 | TRBJ2-5 | TRBV29-1 | NA | NA | TGCAGCGTTGATGGGACACCCTTAGGAGAGACCCAGTACTTC | CSVDGTPLGETQYF
15 | TRBJ2-1 | TRBV4-1 | NA | TRBD2 | TGCGCCAGCAGCCAAGAGGAGGGAGGGGTTAATGAGCAGTTCTTC | CASSQEEGGVNEQFF
17 | TRBJ2-6 | TRBV29-1 | NA | NA | TGCAGCGTTGAAACGTGGACGGGGAGCTCTGGGGCCAACGTCCTGACTTTC | CSVETWTGSSGANVLTF
15 | TRBJ2-7 | TRBV5-4 | NA | TRBD1 | TGTGCCAGCAGCGGCCCGGGACAGGGCTCATACGAGCAGTACTTC | CASSGPGQGSYEQYF
14 | TRBJ1-6 | TRBV28 | NA | NA | TGTGCCAGCAGTTTATCCAGTGGCAATTCACCCCTCCACTTT | CASSLSSGNSPLHF
11 | TRBJ1-1 | TRBV14 | NA | NA | TGTGCCAGCAGCCTCGGGACTGAAGCTTTCTTT | CASSLGTEAFF
13 | TRBJ1-2 | TRBV5-1 | NA | NA | TGCGCCAGCAGCTTGGAGGGCCAGGATGGCTACACCTTC | CASSLEGQDGYTF
17 | TRBJ2-2 | TRBV4-2 | NA | TRBD2 | TGTGCCAGCAGCCAAACCCTTCGACTAGCGTCCCCCGGGGAGCTGTTTTTT | CASSQTLRLASPGELFF
15 | TRBJ1-2 | TRBV29-1 | few | NA | TGCAGCGTTGAAGAAACCGGAGGGAATAACTATGGCTACACCTTC | CSVEETGGNNYGYTF
13 | TRBJ1-1 | TRBV4-1 | NA | NA | TGCGCCAGCAGCCTCGTCCCGAACACTGAAGCTTTCTTT | CASSLVPNTEAFF
13 | TRBJ2-7 | TRBV18 | NA | NA | TGTGCCAGCTCACCGGGGCACGACTACGAGCAGTACTTC | CASSPGHDYEQYF
15 | TRBJ2-7 | TRBV7-9 | NA | TRBD2 | TGTGCCAGCAGCCTGGGACTAGCGGGGGCCTACGAGCAGTACTTC | CASSLGLAGAYEQYF
14 | TRBJ1-1 | TRBV18 | NA | TRBD1 | TGTGCCAGCATAACCGGGACAGGGAGGGCTGAAGCTTTCTTT | CASITGTGRAEAFF
12 | TRBJ2-1 | TRBV29-1 | NA | NA | TGCAGCGTTGAATCGGGGGTCAATGAGCAGTTCTTC | CSVESGVNEQFF
15 | TRBJ2-3 | TRBV5-1 | NA | NA | TGCGCCAGCAGCTTGGCTAGAACTAGCACAGATACGCAGTATTTT | CASSLARTSTDTQYF
18 | TRBJ2-3 | TRBV29-1 | NA | TRBD1 | TGCAGCGTTTACTCTGGGACAGGGGAATACCCCAGGGGGGATACGCAGTATTTT | CSVYSGTGEYPRGDTQYF
12 | TRBJ2-3 | TRBV30 | once | NA | TGTGCCTGGGGACTGGGCACGGATACGCAGTATTTT | CAWGLGTDTQYF
16 | TRBJ2-5 | TRBV4-3 | NA | TRBD2 | TGCGCCAGCAGCCAAGAGCTAGCGGGTCCGCAAGAGACCCAGTACTTC | CASSQELAGPQETQYF
15 | TRBJ2-7 | TRBV18 | NA | TRBD1 | TGTGCCAGCTCACCCCTGGACAGGGCAATCTACGAGCAGTACTTC | CASSPLDRAIYEQYF